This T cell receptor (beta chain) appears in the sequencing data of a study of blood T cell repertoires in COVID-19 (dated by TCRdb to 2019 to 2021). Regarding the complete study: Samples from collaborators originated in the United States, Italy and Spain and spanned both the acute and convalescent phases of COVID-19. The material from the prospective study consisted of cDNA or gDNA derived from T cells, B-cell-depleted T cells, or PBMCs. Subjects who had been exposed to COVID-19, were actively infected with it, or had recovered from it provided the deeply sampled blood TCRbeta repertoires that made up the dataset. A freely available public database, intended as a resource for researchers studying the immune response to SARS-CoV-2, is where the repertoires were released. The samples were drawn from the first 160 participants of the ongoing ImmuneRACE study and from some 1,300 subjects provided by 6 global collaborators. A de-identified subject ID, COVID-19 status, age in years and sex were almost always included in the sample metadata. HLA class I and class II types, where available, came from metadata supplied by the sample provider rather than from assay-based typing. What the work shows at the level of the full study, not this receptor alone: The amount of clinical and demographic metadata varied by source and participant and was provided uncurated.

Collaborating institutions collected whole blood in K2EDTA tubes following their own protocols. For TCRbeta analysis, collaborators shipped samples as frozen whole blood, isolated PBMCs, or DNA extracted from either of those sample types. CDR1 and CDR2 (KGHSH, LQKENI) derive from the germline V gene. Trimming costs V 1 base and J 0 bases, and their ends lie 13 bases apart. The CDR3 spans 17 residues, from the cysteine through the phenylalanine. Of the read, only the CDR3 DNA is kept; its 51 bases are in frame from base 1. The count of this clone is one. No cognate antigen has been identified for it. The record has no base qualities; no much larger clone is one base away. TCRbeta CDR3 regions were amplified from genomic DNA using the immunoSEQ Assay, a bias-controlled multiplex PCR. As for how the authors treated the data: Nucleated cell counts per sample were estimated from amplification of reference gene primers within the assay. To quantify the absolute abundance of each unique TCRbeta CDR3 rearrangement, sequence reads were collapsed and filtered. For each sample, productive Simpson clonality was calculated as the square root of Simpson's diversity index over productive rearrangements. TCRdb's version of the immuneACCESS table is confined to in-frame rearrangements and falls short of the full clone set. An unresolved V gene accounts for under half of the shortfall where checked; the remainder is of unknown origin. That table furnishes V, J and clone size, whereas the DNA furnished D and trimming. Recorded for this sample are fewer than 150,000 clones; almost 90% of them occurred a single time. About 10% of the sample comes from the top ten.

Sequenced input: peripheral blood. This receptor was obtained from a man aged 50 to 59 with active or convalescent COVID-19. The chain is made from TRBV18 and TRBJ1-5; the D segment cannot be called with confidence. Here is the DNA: TGTGCCAGCTCACCACAGTCGGCAGGCTATAGCAATCAGCCCCAGCATTTT. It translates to CASSPQSAGYSNQPQHF.